This paragraph covers one T cell receptor (beta chain) sequence. There is no known antigen for this receptor. No much larger clone is present one base from it, and per-base qualities are unavailable. The sample belongs to a study of patients and donors after allogeneic stem cell transplantation (dated by TCRdb to 2020 to 2021). The method behind the library was RT-PCR. Data came from a NextSeq 550. TCRdb reprocessed the public reads (quality trimming at Q25 with fastp, clone calling with MiXCR) and kept in-frame beta chains. Under each unique CDR3 protein, matching rows form one entry showing the most common genes and DNA. A total of approximately 170,000 distinct CDR3 sequences appear in this sample, approximately 22% of them only once. The ten largest make up roughly a quarter of the sample. The V and J ends are trimmed by 1 base and 1 base, leaving 15 bases between them. The germline V gene gives CDR1 as SGHAT and CDR2 as FQNNGV. The CDR3 runs 17 residues from the cysteine to the phenylalanine. Left in the record is the CDR3 DNA by itself, 51 bases read in frame from the first base.

The clonotype originates from a human donor who was either an allogeneic HSCT recipient or a stem cell or donor lymphocyte infusion donor (not recorded which). It is not recorded whose cells these are; they may come from a transplant donor. The rearrangement combines TRBV11-2 with TRBJ2-3; TRBD1 is perhaps the D gene, given 5 matching bases. Sequencing used blood, either unsorted or a sorted T cell fraction (not recorded which). CDR3 protein: CASSLAFSLRGTDTQYF. The nucleotide sequence is given as TGTGCCAGCAGCTTAGCCTTTTCCCTCAGGGGCACAGATACGCAGTATTTT.